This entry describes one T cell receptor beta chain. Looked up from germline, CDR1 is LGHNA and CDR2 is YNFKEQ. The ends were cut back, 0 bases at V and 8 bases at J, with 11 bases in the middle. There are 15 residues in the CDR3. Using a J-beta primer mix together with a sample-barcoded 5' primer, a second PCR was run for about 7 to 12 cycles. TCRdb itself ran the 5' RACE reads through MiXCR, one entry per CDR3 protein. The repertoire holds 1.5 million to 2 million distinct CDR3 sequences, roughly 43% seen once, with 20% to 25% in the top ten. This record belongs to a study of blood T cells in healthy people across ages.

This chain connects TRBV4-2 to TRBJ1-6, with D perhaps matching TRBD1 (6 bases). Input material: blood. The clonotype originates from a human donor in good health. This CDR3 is CASSQDDRRDSPLHF. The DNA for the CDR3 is TGTGCCAGCAGCCAAGATGACAGGCGGGATTCACCCCTCCACTTT.